This entry lists 29 T cell receptor beta chains sequenced from one sample in a study of vaccination effects on CD4 cells after COVID-19. Antigen-specific CD4+ T cells were expanded with viral peptide pools in the ViraFEST assay before sequencing. Culture lasted approximately 10 days before CD4+ T cell isolation. Two-dose vaccination with either BNT162b2 or mRNA-1273 was given to the participants. Produced via immunoSEQ multiplex PCR; TCRdb's table is partial and in-frame only. The repertoire consists of tens of thousands of clones, with less than 85% occurring once and the leading ten covering 6.5% to 8%. For these TCRs, the target antigens are not known. The material sequenced was CD4+ T cells from PBMCs cultured with SARS-CoV-2 spike peptides, taken after COVID-19 vaccination. The receptors were gathered from a human donor who received a COVID-19 vaccine.

The CDR3 DNA sequence: TGTGCCAGCCTAGGACCTTTCACTGAAGCTTTCTTT. This gives the protein CASLGPFTEAFF. The chain recombines TRBV12-3 or TRBV12-4 with TRBJ1-1; D gene unclear. There are 12 residues in the CDR3. V was trimmed by 8 bases and J by 4 bases, leaving 11 bases between them.

The chain carries TRBV6-6 and TRBJ1-5; D uncertain. The CDR3 extends over 12 amino acids. V gave up 7 bases and J gave up 6 bases, with 10 bases separating them. Germline CDR1 reads MNHNY; CDR2 reads SVGAGI (reference sequence). The DNA for the CDR3 is TGTGCCAGCACCAACGGCAGTCAGCCCCAGCATTTT. Translated: CASTNGSQPQHF.

This clone showed up just a few times. The genes are TRBV7-9 and TRBJ1-2; no firm D call. The CDR3 is 15 amino acids. V lost 2 bases, J lost 2 bases, and 12 bases lay in between. The germline gives CDR1 SEHNR, CDR2 FQNEAQ (reference sequence). The CDR3 loop reads CASSLLQATNYGYTF. As DNA, the CDR3 is TGTGCCAGCAGCTTACTGCAGGCTACAAACTATGGCTACACCTTC.

The chain has TRBV5-5 and TRBJ1-1; D remains unclear. The germline CDR1 and CDR2 sequences are SGHKS and YYEKEE (reference sequence). V lost 4 bases to trimming and J lost 1 base, with 17 bases between them. The CDR3 sequence is 16 residues long. The chain's CDR3 is CASSLVLRTANTEAFF. The CDR3 DNA is TGTGCCAGCAGCCTCGTTTTGCGGACGGCGAACACTGAAGCTTTCTTT.

This clone has just a few counts. The chain combines TRBV19 with TRBJ2-2, with 7 nucleotides matching TRBD2. Germline CDR1 LNHDA, CDR2 SQIVND (reference sequence). V shed 5 bases and J 6 bases; nucleotides not matched to a gene: 3. The CDR3 totals 13 residues. The CDR3: CASSSRGAGELFF. DNA for the CDR3: TGTGCCAGTAGTTCCCGGGGGGCCGGGGAGCTGTTTTTT.

The V gene is TRBV3-1 (or the pseudogene TRBV3-2), the J gene TRBJ1-4; the D is unclear. Germline V CDR1 and CDR2: LGHDT, YNNKEL (reference sequence). V was shortened by 1 base and J by 10 bases, with 7 bases between the two germline ends. The CDR3 length is 12 residues. CDR3 bases: TGTGCCAGCAGCCAAGGACCTCCAAAACTGTTTTTT. Translating it yields CASSQGPPKLFF.

The chain uses TRBV6-5 and TRBJ2-3; 9 bases line up with TRBD2. This CDR3 spans 15 amino acids. V shed 5 bases, J shed 2 bases, and the junction held 5 bases outside the gene matches. Germline CDR1 and CDR2: MNHEY and SVGAGI. CDR3 nucleotides: TGTGCCAGCAGTCACCTAGCGGGGAACACAGATACGCAGTATTTT. The encoded protein is CASSHLAGNTDTQYF.

The rearrangement joins TRBV7-9 to TRBJ1-5; 9 nucleotides match TRBD1. Germline CDR1 is SEHNR and CDR2 is FQNEAQ (reference sequence). Losses at the gene ends were 5 bases for V and 0 bases for J; bases not matched to a gene: 14. The length of the CDR3 is 19 residues. CDR3 in amino acids: CASSEGTGPAFRSNQPQHF. The CDR3 DNA reads TGTGCCAGCAGCGAAGGGACAGGGCCGGCATTTCGTAGCAATCAGCCCCAGCATTTT.

The rearrangement uses TRBV18 and TRBJ1-1, with D unresolved. CDR1 KGHSH and CDR2 LQKENI come from the germline V gene. The CDR3 extends over 15 amino acids. Trimming cost V 1 base and J 8 bases, with 17 bases left between them. CDR3 protein: CASSPLYGWASEAFF. CDR3 nucleotides: TGTGCCAGCTCACCACTCTATGGTTGGGCCAGCGAAGCTTTCTTT.

The V gene is TRBV7-9, the J gene TRBJ1-2, with TRBD1 identical over 8 bases. The V gene's germline CDR1 is SEHNR and CDR2 FQNEAQ (reference sequence). This CDR3 comprises 13 residues. J gave up 2 bases and V 5 bases, and 1 base lay outside the gene matches. The DNA for the CDR3 is TGTGCCAGCAGCGACAGGGGCAACTATGGCTACACCTTC. It translates to CASSDRGNYGYTF.

This chain uses TRBV6-2 or TRBV6-3 with TRBJ1-2, with D possibly being TRBD1 (6 bases). The CDR3 is made up of 13 amino acids. Per germline, CDR1 MNHEY and CDR2 SVGEGT. The V and J ends lost 4 bases and 4 bases respectively, with 10 bases between them. In DNA, the CDR3 is TGTGCCAGCAGTTGGGACATTGCCTATGGCTACACCTTC. This sequence encodes CASSWDIAYGYTF.

This chain connects TRBV23-1 to TRBJ2-1; 7 nucleotides align to TRBD1. TRBV23-1 belongs to the ORF category, with a function that is uncertain. J was trimmed by 6 bases and V by 2 bases; bases with no gene match: 7. This CDR3 region has 15 residues. The DNA of the CDR3 is TGCGCCAGCAGTCAAAAGGGACAGCAGAGCAATGAGCAGTTCTTC. Amino acid sequence: CASSQKGQQSNEQFF.

A single count supports this clone. V is TRBV6-6 and J is TRBJ2-1; D remains unclear. The CDR3 runs to 15 residues. Germline CDR1 MNHNY, CDR2 SVGAGI (reference sequence). Trimming shortened V by 4 bases and J by 0 bases, and 10 bases separated the two germline ends. CDR3 in amino acids: CASSSQGSSYNEQFF. The CDR3 DNA follows: TGTGCCAGCAGTTCGCAAGGCTCCTCCTACAATGAGCAGTTCTTC.

The V and J genes are TRBV14 and TRBJ2-5; D call uncertain. V shed 1 base and J shed 6 bases, with 15 bases lying between them. The CDR3 is 15 residues long. In germline, CDR1 is SGHDN, CDR2 FVKESK. The CDR3 loop reads CASSQGFFPIKTQYF. DNA for the CDR3: TGTGCCAGCAGCCAAGGGTTCTTTCCGATAAAGACCCAGTACTTC. Using reference TRBV14 and TRBJ2-5 for the parts outside the CDR3, the full variable domain is EAGVTQFPSHSVIEKGQTVTLRCDPISGHDNLYWYRRVMGKEIKFLLHFVKESKQDESGMPNNRFLAERTGGTYSTLKVQPAELEDSGVYFCASSQGFFPIKTQYFGPGTRLLVL.

The rearrangement uses TRBV6-5 and TRBJ2-3; perhaps TRBD2 as D (6 bases). Trimming took 0 bases from V and 0 from J, leaving 7 bases between them. The germline V gene has CDR1 MNHEY and CDR2 SVGAGI. The CDR3 consists of 15 residues. The CDR3, as DNA: TGTGCCAGCAGTTACTCTGGGAGGAGCACAGATACGCAGTATTTT. This sequence encodes CASSYSGRSTDTQYF.

The V and J genes are TRBV4-1 and TRBJ1-6; TRBD1 might be the D (5 bases). The CDR3 spans 17 residues. Germline CDR1 MGHRA, CDR2 YSYEKL. V was trimmed by 4 bases and J by 12 bases, leaving 25 bases between them. CDR3 region: CASSPGPGAGTLEPLHF. In nucleotides, the CDR3 is TGCGCCAGCAGCCCTGGGCCCGGGGCAGGGACGTTAGAACCCCTCCACTTT.

The V and J genes are TRBV6-6 and TRBJ2-7, with 10 bases aligning to TRBD1. After removal of 8 bases from V and 4 bases from J, the junction contained 11 bases not matched to a gene. This CDR3 contains 15 residues. Germline V CDR1 and CDR2: MNHNY, SVGAGI (reference sequence). The CDR3 region is CASEGGGTGEYEQYF. The CDR3 coding sequence is TGTGCCAGCGAGGGGGGCGGGACAGGGGAATACGAGCAGTACTTC.

The gene calls are TRBV6-6 and TRBJ1-2; unclear D gene. The CDR3 totals 13 residues. Trimming removed 8 bases at V and 3 bases at J, with 13 bases between. The germline CDR1 and CDR2 sequences are MNHNY and SVGAGI (reference sequence). In DNA, the CDR3 is TGTGCCAGCTCTGAATGGGGTGACTATGGCTACACCTTC. This codes for CASSEWGDYGYTF.

In this sample, this clone turned up once. The V gene is TRBV3-1 (or the pseudogene TRBV3-2), the J gene TRBJ1-2, with a possible D match to TRBD1 (6 bases). Germline V CDR1 and CDR2: LGHDT, YNNKEL (reference sequence). Trimming stripped 2 bases from V and 4 bases from J, with 14 bases between. CDR3 size: 15 residues. In DNA, the CDR3 is TGTGCCAGCAGCCAACTCGACAGGCCGGGCTATGGCTACACCTTC. It translates to CASSQLDRPGYGYTF.

The chain links TRBV20-1 to TRBJ2-1; 14 bases are a match to TRBD2. V gave up 3 bases and J gave up 8 bases; unmatched junction bases: 6. The CDR3 has 15 amino acids. The germline V gene has CDR1 DFQATT and CDR2 SNEGSKA (reference sequence). The CDR3: CSASGLAGGPDEQFF. The CDR3 DNA is TGCAGTGCTAGTGGACTAGCGGGAGGTCCCGATGAGCAGTTCTTC.

This sequence joins TRBV24-1 and TRBJ2-3; 10 nucleotides match TRBD2. CDR3 size: 16 residues. V lost 4 bases to trimming and J lost 0 bases; unmatched junction nucleotides: 3. Germline loops: CDR1 KGHDR, CDR2 SFDVKD. CDR3 DNA sequence: TGTGCCACCAGTGACCTAGCGGGGGCCAGCACAGATACGCAGTATTTT. Translating it yields CATSDLAGASTDTQYF.

This clone was seen more than once but under ten times. CDR3 in amino acids: CASSFSAKGEQYF. CDR3 DNA: TGTGCCAGCAGCTTCTCGGCGAAAGGCGAGCAGTACTTC. The chain carries TRBV7-7 and TRBJ2-7, with unresolved D. The CDR3 sequence is 13 residues long. V dropped 3 bases and J dropped 6 bases, with 12 bases sitting between them. The germline gives CDR1 SSHAT, CDR2 FNYEAQ (reference sequence).

The chain recombines TRBV15 with TRBJ2-3, with TRBD2 matching 12 bases. In germline, CDR1 is LNHNV, CDR2 YYDKDF (reference sequence). CDR3 length: 20 amino acids. V trimming: 2 bases; J trimming: 4 bases; junction bases outside the gene matches: 16. The CDR3 DNA reads as TGTGCCACCAGCAGACCTCTTTCCACTAGCGGGGGGCCCCTGCCAGATACGCAGTATTTT. Protein product: CATSRPLSTSGGPLPDTQYF.

The chain is built from TRBV12-5 and TRBJ1-5, with D maybe TRBD1 (6 bases). The ends were cut back, 0 bases at V and 3 bases at J, with 9 bases in the middle. The CDR3 has 15 amino acids. Germline CDR1 and CDR2: LGHNT and FRNRAP. CDR3: CASGLVGGLNQPQHF. The CDR3 DNA sequence: TGTGCTAGTGGTTTGGTGGGGGGCCTCAATCAGCCCCAGCATTTT.

This clone is a singleton in its sample. This sequence joins TRBV5-1 and TRBJ2-2; 8 positions match TRBD1. J lost 6 bases, V lost 4 bases, and 20 bases had no gene match. Per germline, CDR1 SGHRS and CDR2 YFSETQ. There are 19 residues in the CDR3. Here the CDR3 reads CASSPPRDAGRGLSGELFF. CDR3 in DNA: TGCGCCAGCAGCCCCCCGAGGGACGCGGGCAGGGGGCTATCCGGGGAGCTGTTTTTT.

V usage is TRBV7-9 and J usage is TRBJ1-2; D is uncertain. The CDR3 length is 15 residues. The V end was cut by 5 bases, the J end by 0 bases, with 13 bases between. Germline assignment: CDR1 SEHNR and CDR2 FQNEAQ (reference sequence). CDR3 loop: CASSLDPGTNYGYTF. CDR3 nucleotide sequence: TGTGCCAGCAGCCTAGATCCGGGGACTAACTATGGCTACACCTTC.

The chain carries TRBV9 and TRBJ2-3; a weak D match, TRBD1 (5 bases). Trimming removed 4 bases at V and 1 base at J, with 16 bases between. Germline V gives CDR1 SGDLS, CDR2 YYNGEE. The CDR3 length is 16 residues. The CDR3 reads CASSPRTRAGTDTQYF. CDR3 DNA: TGTGCCAGCAGCCCCCGGACAAGGGCAGGCACAGATACGCAGTATTTT.

The V gene is TRBV12-5, the J gene TRBJ1-1; D ambiguous. V lost 0 bases to trimming and J lost 11 bases, with 16 bases between them. CDR1 and CDR2 (germline): LGHNT, FRNRAP. The CDR3 covers 14 residues. The CDR3 loop reads CASGLVRAGGAAFF. CDR3 coding DNA: TGTGCTAGTGGTTTGGTACGGGCGGGCGGAGCGGCTTTCTTT.

V is TRBV4-1 and J is TRBJ2-4; D not certain. Germline assignment: CDR1 MGHRA and CDR2 YSYEKL. The CDR3 contains 13 residues. Trimming removed 1 base from V and 9 bases from J, with 10 bases in between. The CDR3 DNA is TGCGCCAGCAGCCAAGTCGAAGGTCCCATTCAGTACTTC. As protein: CASSQVEGPIQYF.